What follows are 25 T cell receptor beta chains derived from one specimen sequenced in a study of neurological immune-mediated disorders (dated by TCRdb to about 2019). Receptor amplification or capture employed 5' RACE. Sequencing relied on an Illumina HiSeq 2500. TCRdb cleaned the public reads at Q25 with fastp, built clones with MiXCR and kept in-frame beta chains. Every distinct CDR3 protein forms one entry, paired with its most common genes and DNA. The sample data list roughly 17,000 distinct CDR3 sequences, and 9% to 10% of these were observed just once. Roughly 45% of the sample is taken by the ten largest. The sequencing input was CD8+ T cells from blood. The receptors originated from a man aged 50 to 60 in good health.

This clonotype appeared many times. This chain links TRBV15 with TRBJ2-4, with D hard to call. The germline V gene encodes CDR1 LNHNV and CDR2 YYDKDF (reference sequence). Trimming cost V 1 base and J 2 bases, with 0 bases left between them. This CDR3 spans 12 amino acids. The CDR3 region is CATSRAKNIQYF. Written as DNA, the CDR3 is TGTGCCACCAGCAGAGCCAAAAACATTCAGTACTTC.

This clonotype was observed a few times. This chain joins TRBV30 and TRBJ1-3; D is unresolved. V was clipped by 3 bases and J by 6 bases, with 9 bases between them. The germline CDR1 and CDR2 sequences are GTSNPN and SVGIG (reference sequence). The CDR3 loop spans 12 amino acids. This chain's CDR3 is CAWRSGENTIYF. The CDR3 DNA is TGTGCCTGGAGGTCCGGGGAAAACACCATATATTTT.

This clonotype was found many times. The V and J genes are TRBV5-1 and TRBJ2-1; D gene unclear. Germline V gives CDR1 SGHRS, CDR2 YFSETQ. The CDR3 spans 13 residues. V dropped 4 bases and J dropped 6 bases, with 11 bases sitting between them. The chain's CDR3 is CASSPGPLNEQFF. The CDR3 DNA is TGCGCCAGCAGCCCCGGGCCCCTCAATGAGCAGTTCTTC.

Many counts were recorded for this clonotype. Here the CDR3 DNA reads TGTGCCAGCAGTCCGGGACTAGAGACCGGGGAGCTGTTTTTT. Residues: CASSPGLETGELFF. The chain is built from TRBV6-4 and TRBJ2-2; 8 bases align to TRBD2. The CDR3 length is 14 residues. Per the germline V gene, CDR1 is MRHNA and CDR2 is SNTAGT. V lost 5 bases and J lost 5; bases outside the gene matches: 4.

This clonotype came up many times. The CDR3 DNA reads TGCAGCGTTCGGACTAGCGGCTCCTACGAGCAGTACTTC. Translated: CSVRTSGSYEQYF. The chain links TRBV29-1 to TRBJ2-7; 10 positions agree with TRBD2. The CDR3 extends over 13 amino acids. Germline V gene sequence: CDR1 SQVTM, CDR2 ANQGSEA. The V and J ends lost 5 bases and 0 bases, in that order; junction bases with no gene match: 1.

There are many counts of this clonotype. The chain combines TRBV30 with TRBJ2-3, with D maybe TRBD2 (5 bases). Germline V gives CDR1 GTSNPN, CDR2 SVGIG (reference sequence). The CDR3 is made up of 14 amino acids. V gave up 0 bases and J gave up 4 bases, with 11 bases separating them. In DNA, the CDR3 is TGTGCCTGGAGTGTAAGACGGGATCCAGATACGCAGTATTTT. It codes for CAWSVRRDPDTQYF.

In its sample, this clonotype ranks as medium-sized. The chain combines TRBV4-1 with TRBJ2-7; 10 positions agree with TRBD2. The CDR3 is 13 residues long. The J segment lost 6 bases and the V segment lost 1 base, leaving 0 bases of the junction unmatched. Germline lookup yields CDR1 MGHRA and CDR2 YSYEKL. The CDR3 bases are TGCGCCAGCAGCCAAGGACTAGCGGGCGAGCAGTACTTC. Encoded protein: CASSQGLAGEQYF.

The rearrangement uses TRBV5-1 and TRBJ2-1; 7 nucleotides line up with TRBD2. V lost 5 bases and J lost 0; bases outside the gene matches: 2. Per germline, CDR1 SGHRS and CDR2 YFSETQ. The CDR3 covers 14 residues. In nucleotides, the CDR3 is TGCGCCAGCAGGCGGGAGATCTCCTACAATGAGCAGTTCTTC. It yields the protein CASRREISYNEQFF.

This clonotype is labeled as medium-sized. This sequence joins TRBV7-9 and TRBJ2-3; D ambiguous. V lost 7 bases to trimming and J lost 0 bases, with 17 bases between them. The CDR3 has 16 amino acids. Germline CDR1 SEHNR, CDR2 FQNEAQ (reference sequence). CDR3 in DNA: TGTGCCAGCACCCCGAAGGAGTCACTCAGCACAGATACGCAGTATTTT. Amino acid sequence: CASTPKESLSTDTQYF. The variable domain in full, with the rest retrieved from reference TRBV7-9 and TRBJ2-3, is DTGVSQNPRHKITKRGQNVTFRCDPISEHNRLYWYRQTLGQGPEFLTYFQNEAQLEKSRLLSDRFSAERPKGSFSTLEIQRTEQGDSAMYLCASTPKESLSTDTQYFGPGTRLTVL.

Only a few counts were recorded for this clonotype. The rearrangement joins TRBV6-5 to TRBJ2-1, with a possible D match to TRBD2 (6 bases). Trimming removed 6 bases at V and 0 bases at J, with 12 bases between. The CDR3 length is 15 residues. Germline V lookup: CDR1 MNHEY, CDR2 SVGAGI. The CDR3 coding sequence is TGTGCCAGCAGGGTGGGGGGTAGCTCCTACAATGAGCAGTTCTTC. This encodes CASRVGGSSYNEQFF.

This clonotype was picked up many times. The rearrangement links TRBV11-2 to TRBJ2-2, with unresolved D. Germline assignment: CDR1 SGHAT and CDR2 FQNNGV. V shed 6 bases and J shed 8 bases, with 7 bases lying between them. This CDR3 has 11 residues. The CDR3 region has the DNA TGTGCCAGCAGGAGTATGGGGGAGCTGTTTTTT. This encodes CASRSMGELFF.

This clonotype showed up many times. CDR3 residues: CASSEGSTYNEQFF. The CDR3 coding sequence is TGTGCCAGCAGTGAGGGGTCTACTTACAATGAGCAGTTCTTC. The chain combines TRBV6-6 with TRBJ2-1, with D perhaps being TRBD1 or TRBD2 (5 bases each). The CDR3 runs to 14 residues. Germline CDR1 MNHNY, CDR2 SVGAGI (reference sequence). V lost 5 bases and J 4 bases, leaving 12 bases between the germline ends.

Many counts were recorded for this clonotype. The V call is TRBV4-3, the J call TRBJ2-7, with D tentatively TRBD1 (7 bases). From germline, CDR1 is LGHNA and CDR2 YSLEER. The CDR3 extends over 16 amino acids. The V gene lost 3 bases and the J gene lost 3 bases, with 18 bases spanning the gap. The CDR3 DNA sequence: TGCGCCAGCAGCCAGATCCTTCGGCAGGGGGGCTACGAGCAGTACTTC. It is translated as CASSQILRQGGYEQYF.

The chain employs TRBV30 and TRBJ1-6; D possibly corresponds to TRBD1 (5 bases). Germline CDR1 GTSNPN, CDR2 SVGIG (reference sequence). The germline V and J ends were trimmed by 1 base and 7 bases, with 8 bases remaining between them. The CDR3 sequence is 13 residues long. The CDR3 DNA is TGTGCCTGGAGTGCGGGACCCAATTCACCCCTCCACTTT. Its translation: CAWSAGPNSPLHF.

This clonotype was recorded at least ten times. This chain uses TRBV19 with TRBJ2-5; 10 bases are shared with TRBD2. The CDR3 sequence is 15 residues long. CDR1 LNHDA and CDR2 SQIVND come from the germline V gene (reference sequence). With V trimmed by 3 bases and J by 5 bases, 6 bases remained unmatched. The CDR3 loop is CASSIVTSGLETQYF. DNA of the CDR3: TGTGCCAGTAGTATCGTGACTAGCGGGTTGGAGACCCAGTACTTC.

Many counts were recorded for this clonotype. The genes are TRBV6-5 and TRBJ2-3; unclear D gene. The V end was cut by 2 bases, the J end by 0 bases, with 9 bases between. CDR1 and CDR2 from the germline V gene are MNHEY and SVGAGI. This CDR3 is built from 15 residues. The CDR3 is CASSYTLGSTDTQYF. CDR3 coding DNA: TGTGCCAGCAGTTACACCCTGGGTAGCACAGATACGCAGTATTTT.

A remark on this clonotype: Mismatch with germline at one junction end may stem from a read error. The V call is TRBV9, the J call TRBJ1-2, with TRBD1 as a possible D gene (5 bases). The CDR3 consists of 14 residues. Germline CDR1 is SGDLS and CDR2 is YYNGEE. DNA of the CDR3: TGTGCCAGAAGCGTTGCAGGGAACAGCTATGGCCACACCTTC. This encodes CARSVAGNSYGHTF.

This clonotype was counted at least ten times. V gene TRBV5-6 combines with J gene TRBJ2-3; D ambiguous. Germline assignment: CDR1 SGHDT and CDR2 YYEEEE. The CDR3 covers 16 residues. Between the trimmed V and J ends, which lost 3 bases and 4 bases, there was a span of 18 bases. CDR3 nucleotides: TGTGCCAGCAGCTCGAAGGACGTTCGACGGGCAGATACGCAGTATTTT. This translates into CASSSKDVRRADTQYF.

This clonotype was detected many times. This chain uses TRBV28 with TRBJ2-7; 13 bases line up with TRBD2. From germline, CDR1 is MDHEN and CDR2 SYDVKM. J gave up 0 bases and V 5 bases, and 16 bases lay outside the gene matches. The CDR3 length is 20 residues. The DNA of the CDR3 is TGTGCCAGCAGTATACCTCCCGGGACTAGCGGGAACCGCGTCTCCTACGAGCAGTACTTC. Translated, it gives CASSIPPGTSGNRVSYEQYF.

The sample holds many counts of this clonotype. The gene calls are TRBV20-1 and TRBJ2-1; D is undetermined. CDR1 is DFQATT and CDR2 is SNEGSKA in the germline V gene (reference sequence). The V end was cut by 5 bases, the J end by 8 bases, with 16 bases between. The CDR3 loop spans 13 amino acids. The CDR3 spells CSAAPFEVDEQFF. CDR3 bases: TGCAGTGCTGCTCCCTTTGAGGTGGATGAGCAGTTCTTC.

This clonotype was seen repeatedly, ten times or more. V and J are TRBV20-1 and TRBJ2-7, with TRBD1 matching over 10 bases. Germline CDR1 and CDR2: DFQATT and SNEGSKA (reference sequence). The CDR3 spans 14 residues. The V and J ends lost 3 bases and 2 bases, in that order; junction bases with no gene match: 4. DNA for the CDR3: TGCAGTGCTAGCATCGGGACAGGGGCCTACGAGCAGTACTTC. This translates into CSASIGTGAYEQYF.

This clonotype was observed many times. The CDR3 sequence is CASSPLAGGWPNEQFF. The CDR3, as DNA: TGTGCCAGCAGCCCCCTAGCGGGAGGGTGGCCCAATGAGCAGTTCTTC. The chain recombines TRBV7-3 with TRBJ2-1; 12 positions agree with TRBD2. The J segment lost 6 bases and the V segment lost 5 bases, leaving 8 bases of the junction unmatched. Germline lookup yields CDR1 SGHTA and CDR2 FQGTGA. The CDR3 has 16 amino acids.

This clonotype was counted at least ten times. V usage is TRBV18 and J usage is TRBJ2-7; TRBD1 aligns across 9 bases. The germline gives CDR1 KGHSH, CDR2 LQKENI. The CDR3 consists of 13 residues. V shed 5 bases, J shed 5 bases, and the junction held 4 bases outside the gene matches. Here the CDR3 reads CASSAQGAHEQYF. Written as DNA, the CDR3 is TGTGCCAGCTCAGCACAGGGGGCCCACGAGCAGTACTTC.

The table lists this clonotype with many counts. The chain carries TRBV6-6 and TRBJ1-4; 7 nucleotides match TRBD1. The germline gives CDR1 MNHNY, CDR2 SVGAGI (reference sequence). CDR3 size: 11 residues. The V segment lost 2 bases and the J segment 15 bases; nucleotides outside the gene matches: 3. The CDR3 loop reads CASSYGDSVFF. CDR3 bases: TGTGCCAGCAGTTACGGGGACAGCGTGTTTTTT.

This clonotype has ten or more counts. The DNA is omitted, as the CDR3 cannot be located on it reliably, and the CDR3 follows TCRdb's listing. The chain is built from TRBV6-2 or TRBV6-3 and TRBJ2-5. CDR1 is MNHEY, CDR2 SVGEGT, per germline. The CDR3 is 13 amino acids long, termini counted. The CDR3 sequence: CASSSSERETQYF.